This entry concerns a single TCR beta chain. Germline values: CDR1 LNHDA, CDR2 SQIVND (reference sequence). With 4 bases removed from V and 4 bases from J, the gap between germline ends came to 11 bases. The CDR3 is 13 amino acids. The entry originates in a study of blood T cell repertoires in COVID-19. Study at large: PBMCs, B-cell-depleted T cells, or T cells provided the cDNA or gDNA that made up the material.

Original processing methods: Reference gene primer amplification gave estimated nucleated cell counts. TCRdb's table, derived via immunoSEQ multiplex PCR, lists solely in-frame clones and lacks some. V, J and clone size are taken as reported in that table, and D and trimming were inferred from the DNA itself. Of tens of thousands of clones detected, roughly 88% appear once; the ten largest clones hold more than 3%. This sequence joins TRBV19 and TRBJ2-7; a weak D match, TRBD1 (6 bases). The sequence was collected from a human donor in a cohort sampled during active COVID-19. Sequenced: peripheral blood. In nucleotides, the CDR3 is TGTGCCAGTAGTAAGGACAGTCTTTACGAGCAGTACTTC. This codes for CASSKDSLYEQYF.